Listed below are T cell receptor beta chains from one sample, sequenced in a study of Ad26.COV2.S vaccination and SARS-CoV-2 variants. TCRdb keeps only in-frame clones here, not all; method: immunoSEQ multiplex PCR. The data contain about 680,000 clones, about 89% of them singletons. The sample in question was peripheral blood, obtained in a trial of Ad26.COV2.S vaccine versus placebo. The receptors originated from a person aged 18-65 years who received the Ad26.COV2.S COVID-19 vaccine or a placebo. Each CDR3 is given with its conserved first and last residue. Not all rows give a size; the values are once, few, many and, for expanded clones, a class.

v_gene	abundance	CDR3aa
TRBV2	-	CASSGWLAGAHEQYF
TRBV6-5	-	CASSYDRAGEQYF
TRBV2	once	CASSETSTSYEQFF
TRBV6-5	once	CASSQGGGNTIYF
TRBV7-6	once	CASSLAGANVLTF
TRBV6-1	-	CASSEAGRGGQPQHF
TRBV2	-	CASSEIGPLQETQYF
TRBV19	-	CASSIWSDTQYF
TRBV27	-	CATNPSGGGLSYQYF
TRBV5-6	-	CASSLQDIPWREQFF
TRBV7-2	-	CASSPRGGSNTGELFF
TRBV19	-	CASRDRDTNTGELFF
TRBV6-2/TRBV6-3	-	CASSPLGVIQGLNTEAFF
TRBV19	-	CASSGDGRVAKNIQYF
TRBV18	-	CASSLRDRGDYGYTF
TRBV3-1/TRBV3-2	-	CASSQLGGPGELFF
TRBV29-1	-	CSATFTGELFF
TRBV30	-	CAWSLGQSSYEQYF
TRBV11-2	many	CASSLGARLSYEQYF
TRBV11-2	few	CASSSSGNTEAFF
TRBV6-1	-	CASSEVRSQPQHF
TRBV19	-	CASSIDLVRPGGTQYF
TRBV12-3/TRBV12-4	-	CASSFSAEAFF
TRBV7-3	-	CASSSGRGRVPDTQYF
TRBV24-1	-	CATRDSPYNEQFF
TRBV10-3	-	CAISVQRGGSYNSPLHF
TRBV5-1	once	CASGTGDRETQYF
TRBV9	-	CASSVGHMAYNEQFF
TRBV29-1	-	CSATGTSYNEQFF
TRBV30	-	CAYGQSYEQYF
TRBV19	once	CASSMGHGILSNQPQHF
TRBV27	-	CASSFIGNEQFF
TRBV11-2	-	CASSVTGIETQYF
TRBV19	-	CASSMTGTGSGNTIYF
TRBV6-5	-	CASSRTGDTEAFF
TRBV9	-	CASSVEDNPHEQFF
TRBV3-1/TRBV3-2	-	CASSQDRTEAFF
TRBV29-1	-	CSAPGQGGIGYTF
TRBV19	-	CASSFPGELFF
TRBV7-8	-	CASSLTNEQFF
TRBV27	-	CASSLYAPRQLRQANEKLFF
TRBV4-1	-	CASSQVAGPTRGGYTF
TRBV5-1	-	CASSLGGIDYEQYF
TRBV13	-	CASSLGVNAGARTQYF
TRBV5-8	-	CASSWGRIRSTGELFF
TRBV10-3	-	CAISIAGGPGNEQFF
TRBV6-2/TRBV6-3	-	CASSQGADRSSYEQYF
TRBV29-1	-	CSVLDSNYGYTF
TRBV28	-	CASSPDRGVTGELFF
TRBV9	-	CASSVGNEGSPGNTIYF
TRBV15	-	CATSRDHGTGQGSYNEQFF
TRBV19	once	CASSMWAPNTGELFF